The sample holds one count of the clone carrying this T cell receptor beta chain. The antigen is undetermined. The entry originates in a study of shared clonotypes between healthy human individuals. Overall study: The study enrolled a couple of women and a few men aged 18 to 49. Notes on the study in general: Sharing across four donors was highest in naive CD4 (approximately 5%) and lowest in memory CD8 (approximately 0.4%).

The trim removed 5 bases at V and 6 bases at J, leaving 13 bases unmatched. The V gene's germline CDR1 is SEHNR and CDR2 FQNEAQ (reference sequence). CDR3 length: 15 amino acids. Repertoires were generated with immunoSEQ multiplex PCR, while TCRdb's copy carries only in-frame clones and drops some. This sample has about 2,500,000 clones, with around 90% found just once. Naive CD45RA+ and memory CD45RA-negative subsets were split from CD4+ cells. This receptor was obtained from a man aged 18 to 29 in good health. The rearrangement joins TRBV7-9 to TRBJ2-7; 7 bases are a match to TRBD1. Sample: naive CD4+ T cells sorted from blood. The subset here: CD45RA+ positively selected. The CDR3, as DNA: TGTGCCAGCAGCGCGGACCTACAGGGGTCGGGCGAGCAGTACTTC. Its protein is CASSADLQGSGEQYF.